This TCR beta chain was identified in a study of shared clonotypes between healthy human individuals. Study conclusions and caveats: Non-shared clonotypes showed lower generation probabilities than clonotypes common to all four donors.

This clone was found once. Its antigen is as yet unknown. The deep-level immunoSEQ assay was used. The material for each subset, its genomic DNA, was split evenly across several immunoSEQ plates. Data came from immunoSEQ multiplex PCR; TCRdb stores just in-frame clones and leaves some out. The table records some 650,000 clones, more than 95% of them present only once. After removal of 2 bases from V and 2 bases from J, the junction contained 3 bases not matched to a gene. This CDR3 comprises 16 residues. Germline assignment: CDR1 MNHEY and CDR2 SMNVEV (reference sequence). The receptor was derived from a woman in her twenties or thirties in good health. Source material: naive CD4+ T cells sorted from blood. Subset here: CD45RA+ positively selected. This sequence joins TRBV27 and TRBJ1-4; 9 nucleotides align to TRBD1. Here the CDR3 reads CASSLRQGVTNEKLFF. For the CDR3, the DNA is TGTGCCAGCAGTTTAAGACAGGGGGTCACTAATGAAAAACTGTTTTTT.